This T cell receptor (beta chain) was identified in a study of PD-1 blockade in classical Hodgkin lymphoma. About this clone itself: What it binds is not known.

Time point indicated: cycle 4 day 1 (C4D1), after less than 7 weeks of nivolumab. All patients relapsed after autologous stem cell transplantation, and brentuximab vedotin exposure varied. Sequencing was performed with immunoSEQ multiplex PCR; in TCRdb, only in-frame clones are kept and a portion is missing. The sample has approximately 9,000 clones, around 87% seen once. Germline V CDR1 and CDR2: SGHRS, YFSETQ. This CDR3 comprises 14 residues. V was pared by 1 base and J by 4 bases, with 9 bases between. The study, taken as a whole, reports: Complete responders showed a baseline diversity that resembled the diversity of newly diagnosed patients. It was reported that newly diagnosed patients had less baseline TCR diversity than healthy donors.

The source of this sequence is a human donor with classical Hodgkin lymphoma. The material sequenced was peripheral blood mononuclear cells (PBMCs), taken before the fourth cycle of nivolumab. The chain uses TRBV5-1 and TRBJ1-5, with D tentatively TRBD1 (5 bases). DNA for the CDR3: TGCGCCAGCAGCTTGCGGGGGGGGAATCAGCCCCAGCATTTT. The encoded protein is CASSLRGGNQPQHF.